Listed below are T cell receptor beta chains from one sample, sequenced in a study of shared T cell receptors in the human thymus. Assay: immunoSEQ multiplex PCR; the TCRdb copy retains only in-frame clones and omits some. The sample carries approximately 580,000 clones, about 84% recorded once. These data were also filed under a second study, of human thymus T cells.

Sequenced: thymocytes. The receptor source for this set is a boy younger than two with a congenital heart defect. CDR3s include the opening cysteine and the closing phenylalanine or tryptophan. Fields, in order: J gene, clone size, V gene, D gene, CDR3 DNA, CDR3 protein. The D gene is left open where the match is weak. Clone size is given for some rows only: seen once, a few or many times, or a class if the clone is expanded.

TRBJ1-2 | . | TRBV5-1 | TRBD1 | TGCGCCAGCAGCTTGGTGAGGGGGCCACTTTACAGGAATGGCTACACCTTC | CASSLVRGPLYRNGYTF
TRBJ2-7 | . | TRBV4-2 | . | TGTGCCAGCAGCCGCGGACACACCTACGAGCAGTACTTC | CASSRGHTYEQYF
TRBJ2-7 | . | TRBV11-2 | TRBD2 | TGTGCCAGCAGCTATTGGGCGGGAGGCGAGCAGTACTTC | CASSYWAGGEQYF
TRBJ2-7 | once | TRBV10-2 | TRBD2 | TGCGCCAGCAAGGGCAGCGGGAGTTGGGGAATGGGGAACGAGCAGTACTTC | CASKGSGSWGMGNEQYF
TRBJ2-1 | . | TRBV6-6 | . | TGTGCCAGCAGTTACGGGGCCCCGGGTGAGCAGTTCTTC | CASSYGAPGEQFF
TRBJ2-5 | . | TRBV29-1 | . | TGCAGCGTTGAGAGCGGCGTGCAAGAGACCCAGTACTTC | CSVESGVQETQYF
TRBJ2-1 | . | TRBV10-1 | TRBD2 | TGCGCCAGGTATTGTAGGGAGCGGGAGAGCTCCTACAATGAGCAGTTCTTC | CARYCRERESSYNEQFF
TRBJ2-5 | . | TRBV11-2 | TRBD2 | TGTGCCAGCAGCTCCCGGACTAGCGGGAGGGCCGGAGAGACCCAGTACTTC | CASSSRTSGRAGETQYF
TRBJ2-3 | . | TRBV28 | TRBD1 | TGTGCCAGCAGTCCCCGGGACAGGGAAGCAGATACGCAGTATTTT | CASSPRDREADTQYF
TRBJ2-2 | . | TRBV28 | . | TGTGCCAGCAGTTTACCCCCTAGTACCGGGGAGCTGTTTTTT | CASSLPPSTGELFF
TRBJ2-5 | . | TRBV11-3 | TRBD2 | TGTGCCAGCAGCCCTCGGGGAGCGGGGAGCCAAGAGACCCAGTACTTC | CASSPRGAGSQETQYF
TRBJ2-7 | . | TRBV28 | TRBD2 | TGTGCCAGCAACACTAGCGGGGGCTCCTACGAGCAGTACTTC | CASNTSGGSYEQYF
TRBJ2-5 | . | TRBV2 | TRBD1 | TGTGCCAGCAGTTTCCGGGACAGGGGCCCCAAGACCCAGTACTTC | CASSFRDRGPKTQYF
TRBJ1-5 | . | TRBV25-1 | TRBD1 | TGTGCCGGCAGTGAAACAGGGGGTCAGCCCCAGCATTTT | CAGSETGGQPQHF
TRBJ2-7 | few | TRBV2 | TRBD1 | TGTGCCAGCAACCATAATCCGGGACAGGGTGCCTACGAGCAGTACTTC | CASNHNPGQGAYEQYF
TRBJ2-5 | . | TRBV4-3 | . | TGCGCCAGCAGCCAAGATCATCTAAACGGAGGCGGGGAGACCCAGTACTTC | CASSQDHLNGGGETQYF
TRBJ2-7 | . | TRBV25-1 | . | TGTGCCAGCAGTGAATATGAGACCAAACAGCCCTACGAGCAGTACTTC | CASSEYETKQPYEQYF
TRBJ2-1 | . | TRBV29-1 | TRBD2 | TGCAGCGACGAGGGACTAGCCAGCAATGAGCAGTTCTTC | CSDEGLASNEQFF
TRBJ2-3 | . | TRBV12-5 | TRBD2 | TGTGCTAGTGGTCCCGGGGAGGGGACAGATACGCAGTATTTT | CASGPGEGTDTQYF
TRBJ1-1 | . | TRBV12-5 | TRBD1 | TGTGCTAGTGGTTTTAACAGGGGGAAGAACACTGAAGCTTTCTTT | CASGFNRGKNTEAFF
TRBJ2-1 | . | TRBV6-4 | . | TGTGCCAGCTCTTTGGGGCCCGACCCGAATGAGCAGTTCTTC | CASSLGPDPNEQFF
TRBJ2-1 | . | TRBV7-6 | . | TGTGCCGCGGATGCTGAGCAGTTCTTC | CAADAEQFF
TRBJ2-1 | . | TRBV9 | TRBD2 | TGTGCCAGCAGCGCCCATAGGGGACTAGCGGGACACGAGTCCTACAATGAGCAGTTCTTC | CASSAHRGLAGHESYNEQFF
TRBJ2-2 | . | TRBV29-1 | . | TGCAGCGTCCTCGGGGGTGGCGGGGAGCTGTTTTTT | CSVLGGGGELFF
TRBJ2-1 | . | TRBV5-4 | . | TGTGCCAGCACCCGGGCAGGGGTCTCCTACAATGAGCAGTTCTTC | CASTRAGVSYNEQFF
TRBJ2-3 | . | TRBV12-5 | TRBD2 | TGTGCTAGTGGGGGGGGACTAGCGGTGGGAGATACGCAGTATTTT | CASGGGLAVGDTQYF